Sequencing of this T cell receptor (beta chain) was carried out in a study of blood T cell repertoires in COVID-19. Study-level information: There were acute and convalescent COVID-19 samples, and they came from the United States, Italy and Spain. PBMCs, B-cell-depleted T cells, or T cells were the source of the cDNA or gDNA that made up the material.

Original processing methods: The assay estimated nucleated cells by amplifying reference gene primers. Repertoires were generated with immunoSEQ multiplex PCR, while TCRdb's copy carries only in-frame clones and drops some. The V and J calls and the clone size are those of that table, but D and trimming were determined from the DNA. In the table there are about 320,000 clones, roughly 85% of which are singletons. This CDR3 has 14 residues. Between the trimmed V and J ends, which lost 6 bases and 1 base, there was a span of 13 bases. The germline gives CDR1 SNHLY, CDR2 FYNNEI. This clonotype was obtained from a human donor in a cohort sampled during active COVID-19. The V call is TRBV2, the J call TRBJ2-7; D is perhaps TRBD1 (5 bases). The sequenced material came from peripheral blood. The CDR3 spells CASRRTSESYEQYF. The CDR3, as DNA: TGTGCCAGCAGGAGGACATCTGAATCCTACGAGCAGTACTTC.